Shown below are 12 T cell receptor beta chains from a single sample sequenced in a study of blood T cell repertoires in COVID-19. TCRdb keeps only in-frame clones here, not all; method: immunoSEQ multiplex PCR. The sample contains 200,000 to 250,000 clones, 75% to 85% of which appear only once. Sequencing was done on a sample of peripheral blood. Receptors originate from a woman in her 70s with COVID-19, enrolled during active disease.

This clone was counted a single time. A read error is possible here, since a much larger clone lies one base away. The chain employs TRBV9 and TRBJ2-1, with D maybe TRBD1 (6 bases). The CDR3 is 13 residues long. CDR1 is SGDLS and CDR2 is YYNGEE in the germline V gene. Deletions cut 3 bases from V and 5 bases from J, with 9 bases between. CDR3 nucleotide sequence: TGTGCCAGCAGCGAAAGGGGGAACAATGAGCAGTTCTTC. This codes for CASSERGNNEQFF.

This clone has more than one count but fewer than ten. The chain carries TRBV27 and TRBJ2-2; 11 positions match TRBD1. The length of the CDR3 is 15 residues. Germline V gives CDR1 MNHEY, CDR2 SMNVEV (reference sequence). J gave up 5 bases and V 3 bases, and 2 bases lay outside the gene matches. This CDR3 is CASSFGQGATGELFF. CDR3 DNA: TGTGCCAGCAGTTTTGGACAGGGGGCGACCGGGGAGCTGTTTTTT.

This chain connects TRBV18 to TRBJ2-2; D perhaps matches TRBD1 (6 bases). Germline V gives CDR1 KGHSH, CDR2 LQKENI. V was clipped by 3 bases and J by 4 bases, with 15 bases between them. The CDR3 sequence is 16 residues long. CDR3 residues: CASSPSSGTSTGELFF. CDR3 bases: TGTGCCAGCTCACCCTCATCCGGGACATCCACCGGGGAGCTGTTTTTT.

This clone was detected ten times or more. The gene calls are TRBV5-5 and TRBJ1-2, with TRBD1 identical over 7 bases. The junction had 14 bases not matched to a gene; V was cut back by 1 base and J by 2 bases. In germline, CDR1 is SGHKS, CDR2 YYEKEE (reference sequence). The CDR3 totals 18 residues. The CDR3 region is CASSLIQRTLTGNYGYTF. The DNA of the CDR3 is TGTGCCAGCAGCTTGATTCAACGCACTTTGACAGGGAACTATGGCTACACCTTC.

A few counts support this clone. The gene calls are TRBV30 and TRBJ2-2; tentative D call: TRBD1 (6 bases). CDR3 length: 16 residues. Germline V CDR1 and CDR2: GTSNPN, SVGIG (reference sequence). Trimming cost V 2 bases and J 1 base, with 14 bases left between them. The CDR3 reads CAWSFPRGQNTGELFF. CDR3 nucleotides: TGTGCCTGGAGTTTCCCCCGGGGACAGAACACCGGGGAGCTGTTTTTT.

This rearrangement joins TRBV6-2 or TRBV6-3 to TRBJ1-5; D call uncertain. The CDR3 is 16 amino acids. CDR1 is MNHEY, CDR2 SVGEGT, per germline. Trimming shortened V by 2 bases and J by 0 bases, and 11 bases separated the two germline ends. The CDR3 DNA sequence: TGTGCCAGCAGTTACCCGCGCCGGGATAGCAATCAGCCCCAGCATTTT. It is translated as CASSYPRRDSNQPQHF.

The rearrangement links TRBV19 to TRBJ1-5; 10 nucleotides agree with TRBD1. The J segment lost 1 base and the V segment lost 6 bases, leaving 6 bases of the junction unmatched. CDR1 LNHDA and CDR2 SQIVND come from the germline V gene (reference sequence). CDR3 length equals 16 residues. The CDR3 sequence: CASSDPGQGSNQPQHF. CDR3 sequence (DNA): TGTGCCAGTAGCGACCCGGGACAGGGGAGCAATCAGCCCCAGCATTTT.

CDR3 nucleotides: TGTGCCAGCAGTGAACTAGGCGCGAACTATGGCTACACCTTC. The encoded protein is CASSELGANYGYTF. The chain has TRBV6-1 and TRBJ1-2; no reliable D call. CDR1 and CDR2 from the germline V gene are MNHNS and SASEGT. V was pared by 2 bases and J by 2 bases, with 9 bases between. The CDR3 loop spans 14 amino acids.

The rearrangement links TRBV18 to TRBJ2-3, with 10 bases aligning to TRBD2. The CDR3 spans 18 residues. Per germline, CDR1 KGHSH and CDR2 LQKENI. J was trimmed by 6 bases and V by 1 base; bases with no gene match: 13. The CDR3 protein is CASSPRTLAGAAGDTQYF. CDR3 DNA sequence: TGTGCCAGCTCACCACGGACTCTAGCGGGGGCTGCAGGGGATACGCAGTATTTT.

The V call is TRBV19, the J call TRBJ1-1, with D unclear. CDR1 and CDR2 (germline): LNHDA, SQIVND (reference sequence). V was cut by 6 bases and J by 2 bases, with 10 bases left in between. The length of the CDR3 is 13 residues. CDR3 DNA: TGTGCCAGTAGACCGGGGTCCAACACTGAAGCTTTCTTT. It specifies CASRPGSNTEAFF.

The chain carries TRBV6-4 and TRBJ1-1; D is possibly TRBD1 (6 bases). Germline V CDR1 and CDR2: MRHNA, SNTAGT. V gave up 2 bases and J gave up 6 bases, with 28 bases separating them. The CDR3 contains 19 residues. The CDR3 spells CASSDPPRGGKGRSAEAFF. The CDR3 bases are TGTGCCAGCAGTGACCCGCCTCGGGGGGGCAAAGGACGAAGCGCTGAAGCTTTCTTT.

The chain links TRBV6-5 to TRBJ1-5; D is uncertain. Germline V CDR1 and CDR2: MNHEY, SVGAGI. The ends were cut back, 5 bases at V and 4 bases at J, with 12 bases in the middle. There are 14 residues in the CDR3. DNA for the CDR3: TGTGCCAGCAGTAGTCCCACCGGGAATCAGCCCCAGCATTTT. Encoded protein: CASSSPTGNQPQHF.